The T cell receptor beta chain under discussion was sequenced for a study of control samples from healthy donors and cancer patients. Profiled with immunoSEQ multiplex PCR; TCRdb holds only in-frame clones, not every one. The sample holds approximately 100,000 clones, 80% to 95% seen once. This CDR3 region has 15 residues. V gave up 3 bases and J gave up 5 bases; unmatched junction bases: 6. Germline V CDR1 and CDR2: SGHRS, YFSETQ. Sequencing input: blood. V and J are TRBV5-1 and TRBJ2-2; 8 bases are shared with TRBD1. The TCR comes from a human donor in good health. The donor label of this sample is uncertain. The chain's CDR3 is CASSSGGASTGELFF. The CDR3 DNA is TGCGCCAGCAGCTCAGGGGGCGCTTCGACCGGGGAGCTGTTTTTT.